This TCR beta chain derives from a study of blood T cell repertoires in COVID-19 (dated by TCRdb to the early 2020s). About the study as a whole: Collaborator samples came from the United States, Italy and Spain and covered acute and convalescent phases of COVID-19. The prospective study material was composed of cDNA or gDNA derived from T cells, B-cell-depleted T cells, or PBMCs. Subjects who had been exposed to COVID-19, were actively infected with it, or had recovered from it provided the deeply sampled blood TCRbeta repertoires that made up the dataset. The repertoires were made available in a free public database intended to serve as a resource for research on the immune response to SARS-CoV-2. The samples were drawn from the first 160 participants of the ongoing ImmuneRACE study and from about 1,200 subjects provided by 6 global collaborators. A de-identified subject ID, COVID-19 status, age in years and sex were almost always included in the sample metadata. Where HLA class I and class II types were available, the types were taken from metadata supplied by the sample provider, not from assay-based typing. Findings and caveats that apply to the study as a whole: How much clinical and demographic metadata was included differed by source and by participant, and the metadata was provided uncurated.

From a lookup of the germline V gene, CDR1 and CDR2 are SNHLY and FYNNEI. CDR3 length: 13 amino acids, cysteine to phenylalanine. Only the CDR3 part of the read is kept: 39 bases, read in frame from the first base. A distance of 7 bases separates the germline ends of V and J, which lose 3 bases and 4 bases respectively. Each collaborating institution followed its own protocols to collect whole blood in K2EDTA tubes. Collaborator samples were shipped for TCRbeta analysis as frozen whole blood, isolated PBMCs, or DNA extracted from either sample type. Notes on this clone: What antigen it recognizes has not been identified. Base qualities are not provided; no much larger clone lies one nucleotide away.

The immunoSEQ Assay, a bias-controlled multiplex PCR, was used to amplify TCRbeta CDR3 regions from genomic DNA. On the authors' methods: The number of nucleated cells in each sample was estimated by amplification of reference gene primers within the assay. To quantify the absolute abundance of each unique TCRbeta CDR3 rearrangement, sequence reads were collapsed and filtered. For each sample, productive Simpson clonality was calculated as the square root of Simpson's diversity index across productive rearrangements. The table was pulled from immuneACCESS by TCRdb, which kept in-frame rearrangements only. Such tables lose some clones; where checked, under half of the loss comes from unresolved V genes, and the rest has no known cause. That table furnishes V, J and clone size, whereas the DNA furnished D and trimming. Recorded for this sample are about 80,000 clones; over 75% of them occurred a single time. The ten largest clones represent approximately 12% of the sample.

The clonotype was recovered from an elderly man with acute or convalescent COVID-19. The rearrangement combines TRBV2 with TRBJ2-1; the D gene identity is not certain. Sequencing was carried out using peripheral blood. The DNA sequence reads TGTGCCAGCAGTGAGCCCGAGTACAATGAGCAGTTCTTC. This is translated as CASSEPEYNEQFF.